Listed here are 25 T cell receptor beta chains from one sample, sequenced in a study of regulatory T cells in long-lasting Graves disease. The TCR beta library used iRepertoire HTBI primers with Arm-PCR amplification of CDR3. TCRdb processed the multiplex PCR reads anew with MiXCR; each CDR3 protein has one entry. This sample carries over 350,000 distinct CDR3 sequences, roughly 15% of them seen once, and the ten largest clones take approximately 7.8%. Indicated time point: newly diagnosed GD, antithyroid drugs for less than 3 months. Extracted PBMC RNA gave rise to the TCR library. These data were also filed under a second study, of T cells in Graves' hyperthyroidism and ophthalmopathy.

Sequences were derived from peripheral blood mononuclear cells (PBMCs), sampled at new diagnosis, from a patient treated with antithyroid drugs. The source of these receptors is a woman aged 40 to 50 with Graves disease.

The rearrangement uses TRBV6-1 and TRBJ2-7, with 8 bases that match TRBD2. The ends lost 8 bases at V and 1 base at J; junction bases unmatched: 7. In germline, CDR1 is MNHNS, CDR2 SASEGT. The CDR3 is 14 residues long. The CDR3 sequence: CASGRLATSYEQYF. DNA of the CDR3: TGTGCCAGCGGAAGACTAGCGACTTCCTACGAGCAGTACTTC.

This clonotype was recorded at least ten times. This chain joins TRBV12-3 or TRBV12-4 and TRBJ1-2; the D is unclear. The CDR3 covers 13 residues. Trimming shortened V by 5 bases and J by 8 bases, and 15 bases separated the two germline ends. CDR3 nucleotide sequence: TGTGCCAGCAGTCCTTCTGGTCTCCGGGGCTACACCTTC. This gives the protein CASSPSGLRGYTF.

This clonotype was seen many times. The V call is TRBV24-1, the J call TRBJ2-5; D is unclear. V gave up 4 bases and J gave up 5 bases, with 10 bases separating them. Germline assignment: CDR1 KGHDR and CDR2 SFDVKD. This CDR3 is 13 amino acids long. CDR3 bases: TGTGCCACCAGTGAGGCGGACGTGGAGACCCAGTACTTC. It codes for CATSEADVETQYF.

The rearrangement uses TRBV7-9 and TRBJ1-1, with D perhaps TRBD1 (6 bases). In germline, CDR1 is SEHNR, CDR2 FQNEAQ (reference sequence). There are 15 residues in the CDR3. V was pared by 1 base and J by 10 bases, with 19 bases between. The CDR3 DNA sequence: TGTGCCAGCAGCTTAGAGGGGGGGGGGACCCCACGAGCTTTCTTT. This codes for CASSLEGGGTPRAFF.

This sequence joins TRBV6-2 or TRBV6-3 and TRBJ2-4, with 8 bases that match TRBD2. The CDR3 extends over 13 amino acids. Germline lookup yields CDR1 MNHEY and CDR2 SVGEGT. Unmatched junction bases numbered 2, after V lost 8 bases and J lost 2 bases. Here the CDR3 reads CASREGSKNIQYF. The CDR3 bases are TGTGCCAGCCGGGAGGGTTCCAAAAACATTCAGTACTTC.

Many counts were recorded for this clonotype. This sequence joins TRBV12-3 or TRBV12-4 and TRBJ1-6; D gene uncertain. Trimming shortened V by 5 bases and J by 4 bases, and 9 bases separated the two germline ends. The CDR3 has 14 residues. CDR3 sequence: CASSRTAYNSPLHF. The CDR3 region has the DNA TGTGCCAGCAGTAGGACTGCTTATAATTCACCCCTCCACTTT.

This clonotype has at least ten counts. The CDR3 DNA reads as TGTGCCATCAGGGGTGGGGGCGAGCAGTACTTC. This translates into CAIRGGGEQYF. The chain recombines TRBV10-3 with TRBJ2-7, with D possibly called TRBD1 or TRBD2 (5 bases each). CDR3 length equals 11 residues. CDR1 and CDR2 (germline): ENHRY, SYGVKD. The germline V and J ends were trimmed by 6 bases and 6 bases, with 9 bases remaining between them.

This clonotype was found many times. The V and J genes are TRBV15 and TRBJ1-2; 7 bases map to TRBD1. CDR1 is LNHNV, CDR2 YYDKDF, per germline (reference sequence). J lost 3 bases, V lost 0 bases, and 10 bases had no gene match. CDR3 size: 17 residues. CDR3 region: CATSRDRDSQIHYGYTF. In DNA form, the CDR3 reads TGTGCCACCAGCAGAGATCGGGACAGCCAGATTCACTATGGCTACACCTTC.

This clonotype was picked up many times. The chain is built from TRBV2 and TRBJ2-2; the D is unclear. This CDR3 is built from 17 residues. V lost 7 bases, J lost 0 bases, and 18 bases lay in between. Germline V gives CDR1 SNHLY, CDR2 FYNNEI. CDR3 bases: TGTGCCAGCACCCGCCAACAGTCCTTCGCGAACACCGGGGAGCTGTTTTTT. Its translation: CASTRQQSFANTGELFF.

This clonotype showed up many times. The CDR3 region has the DNA TGTGCCAGCAGTTGGGGCACTGAAGCTTTCTTT. This gives the protein CASSWGTEAFF. The chain carries TRBV12-3 or TRBV12-4 and TRBJ1-1; D not certain. CDR3 length: 11 amino acids. Between the trimmed V and J ends, which lost 4 bases and 4 bases, there was a span of 4 bases.

This rearrangement joins TRBV4-1 to TRBJ2-7, with a weak D call TRBD2 (6 bases). Germline assignment: CDR1 MGHRA and CDR2 YSYEKL. This CDR3 contains 19 residues. V dropped 0 bases and J dropped 1 base, with 22 bases sitting between them. The CDR3 DNA is TGCGCCAGCAGCCAAGATTTCCCGACTAGTTTAACGGGGTCCTACGAGCAGTACTTC. It specifies CASSQDFPTSLTGSYEQYF.

This clonotype was seen a few times. The rearrangement uses TRBV11-2 and TRBJ2-1, with 9 nucleotides matching TRBD2. Looked up from germline, CDR1 is SGHAT and CDR2 is FQNNGV. V lost 5 bases, J lost 10 bases, and 15 bases stayed unmatched. The CDR3 extends over 16 amino acids. This CDR3 is CASSSFRLAGRSEQFF. CDR3 in DNA: TGTGCCAGCAGCAGCTTCAGGCTAGCGGGACGCTCGGAGCAGTTCTTC.

J is TRBJ2-1 and V is TRBV6-1; D possibly corresponds to TRBD2 (5 bases). Trimming left V 7 bases short and J 2 bases short, with 12 bases between. The CDR3 totals 14 residues. Germline values: CDR1 MNHNS, CDR2 SASEGT. CDR3 amino acids: CASTHGIPYNEQFF. DNA of the CDR3: TGTGCCAGCACGCACGGGATCCCCTACAATGAGCAGTTCTTC.

The table lists this clonotype with many counts. V gene TRBV12-3 or TRBV12-4 combines with J gene TRBJ2-3; perhaps TRBD2 as D (6 bases). V lost 6 bases and J lost 10, with 14 bases in between. The CDR3 runs to 12 residues. The CDR3 loop reads CASRPGLSPQYF. In nucleotides, the CDR3 is TGTGCCAGCAGGCCCGGACTAAGTCCGCAGTATTTT.

This clonotype is a singleton in its sample. The rearrangement uses TRBV29-1 and TRBJ1-2, with D unclear. Germline CDR1 and CDR2: SQVTM and ANQGSEA. Trimming removed 0 bases from V and 5 bases from J, with 10 bases in between. The CDR3 is 13 residues long. The chain's CDR3 is CSVEEWGLYGYTF. In nucleotides, the CDR3 is TGCAGCGTTGAAGAGTGGGGTCTGTATGGCTACACCTTC.

This clonotype was seen ten or more times. V and J are TRBV24-1 and TRBJ2-3; TRBD1 might be the D (5 bases). Looked up from germline, CDR1 is KGHDR and CDR2 is SFDVKD. Trimming took off 7 bases at V and 2 bases at J, with 9 bases between the two ends. This CDR3 spans 13 amino acids. This CDR3 reads CATSIGDTDTQYF. CDR3 bases: TGTGCCACCAGCATAGGGGACACAGATACGCAGTATTTT.

In the case of this clonotype: A far larger clone differs by one base, so this is likely a read error. The missing conserved phenylalanine or tryptophan at the end of this CDR3 makes a read error likely. DNA of the CDR3: TGTGCCAGCAGTTACTCGAGGCTAGCGGGAGGGGGGGGTGAGCAGTTCTTG. Its translation is CASSYSRLAGGGGEQFL. The J gene is TRBJ2-1, the V gene TRBV6-6; 12 bases map to TRBD2. Trimming at V came to 0 bases and at J to 9 bases, leaving 9 bases not matched to a gene. Germline CDR1 and CDR2: MNHNY and SVGAGI (reference sequence). This CDR3 region has 17 residues.

At least ten counts were recorded for this clonotype. The rearrangement joins TRBV5-1 to TRBJ2-6; D unresolved. The germline gives CDR1 SGHRS, CDR2 YFSETQ. The germline V and J ends were trimmed by 7 bases and 0 bases, with 17 bases remaining between them. The CDR3 is made up of 17 amino acids. This CDR3 reads CASLIAPTGSGANVLTF. CDR3 nucleotide sequence: TGCGCCAGCTTGATCGCCCCCACCGGCTCTGGGGCCAACGTCCTGACTTTC.

As for this clonotype: A much larger clone differs by one base, so this may be a read error. The chain is built from TRBV28 and TRBJ2-3, with 11 bases matching TRBD1. The CDR3 has 16 residues. Germline V lookup: CDR1 MDHEN, CDR2 SYDVKM. V lost 4 bases and J lost 5; bases outside the gene matches: 8. Here the CDR3 reads CASSCPGQGVGDTQYF. CDR3 bases: TGTGCCAGCAGTTGTCCGGGACAGGGGGTTGGAGATACGCAGTATTTT.

This clonotype qualifies as medium-sized (0.01 to 0.1%). The V and J genes are TRBV13 and TRBJ2-1; D gene unclear. V was shortened by 4 bases and J by 4 bases, with 11 bases between the two germline ends. Germline CDR1 and CDR2: PRHDT and FYEKMQ (reference sequence). This CDR3 has 14 residues. The CDR3 coding sequence is TGTGCCAGCAGCTCCAGACCTACGTACAATGAGCAGTTCTTC. It translates to CASSSRPTYNEQFF.

This clonotype was counted ten times or more. V is TRBV10-3 and J is TRBJ2-2, with 10 nucleotides matching TRBD1. CDR1 and CDR2 (germline): ENHRY, SYGVKD. J lost 0 bases, V lost 6 bases, and 1 base had no gene match. The CDR3 runs 15 residues. The CDR3 DNA reads TGTGCCATCAGGGACAGGGGGGCGAACACCGGGGAGCTGTTTTTT. Its protein is CAIRDRGANTGELFF.

Only a few counts were recorded for this clonotype. The rearrangement uses TRBV13 and TRBJ2-2; D ambiguous. The CDR3 has 15 residues. Germline V CDR1 and CDR2: PRHDT, FYEKMQ (reference sequence). Trimming took 0 bases from V and 5 from J, leaving 10 bases between them. CDR3 DNA sequence: TGTGCCAGCAGCTTAGGCGGACGACAAACCGGGGAGCTGTTTTTT. Translating gives CASSLGGRQTGELFF.

This chain joins TRBV28 and TRBJ2-2; maybe TRBD2 (5 bases). CDR3 length: 18 residues. Germline V gene lookup returns CDR1 MDHEN and CDR2 SYDVKM. V dropped 7 bases and J dropped 0 bases, with 21 bases sitting between them. The CDR3 region has the DNA TGTGCCAGCAACCCTTGGAGGCCAGGTCGGACGAACACCGGGGAGCTGTTTTTT. It translates to CASNPWRPGRTNTGELFF. Full variable domain (missing parts from reference TRBV28 and TRBJ2-2): DVKVTQSSRYLVKRTGEKVFLECVQDMDHENMFWYRQDPGLGLRLIYFSYDVKMKEKGDIPEGYSVSREKKERFSLILESASTNQTSMYLCASNPWRPGRTNTGELFFGEGSRLTVL.

The table lists this clonotype with many counts. The genes are TRBV6-2 or TRBV6-3 and TRBJ2-3, with D perhaps assigned TRBD1 or TRBD2 (5 bases each). Germline V CDR1 and CDR2: MNHEY, SVGEGT. V was shortened by 5 bases and J by 1 base, with 19 bases between the two germline ends. This CDR3 contains 17 residues. CDR3 sequence: CASSTRDPSRGTDTQYF. CDR3 nucleotides: TGTGCCAGCAGTACTCGGGACCCCTCCAGGGGCACAGATACGCAGTATTTT.

This clonotype occurred many times. The gene calls are TRBV20-1 and TRBJ2-5; a possible D gene is TRBD1 (5 bases). The CDR3 spans 13 residues. The ends were cut back, 2 bases at V and 5 bases at J, with 12 bases in the middle. CDR1 is DFQATT, CDR2 SNEGSKA, per germline (reference sequence). The CDR3 sequence is CSARSTGVETQYF. In DNA form, the CDR3 reads TGCAGTGCTAGAAGTACAGGAGTGGAGACCCAGTACTTC.